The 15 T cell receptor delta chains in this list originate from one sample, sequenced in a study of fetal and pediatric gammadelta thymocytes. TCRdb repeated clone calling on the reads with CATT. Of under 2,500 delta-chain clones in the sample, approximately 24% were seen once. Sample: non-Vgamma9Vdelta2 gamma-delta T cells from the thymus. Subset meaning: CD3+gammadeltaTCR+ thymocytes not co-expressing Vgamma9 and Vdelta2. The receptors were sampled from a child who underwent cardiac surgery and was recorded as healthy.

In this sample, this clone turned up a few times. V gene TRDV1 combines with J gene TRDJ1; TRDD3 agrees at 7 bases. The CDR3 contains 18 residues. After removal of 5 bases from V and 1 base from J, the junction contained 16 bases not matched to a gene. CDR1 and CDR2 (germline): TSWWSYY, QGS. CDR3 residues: CALGFPPAGGPSTDKLIF. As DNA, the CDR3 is TGTGCTCTTGGGTTCCCTCCCGCTGGGGGTCCAAGCACCGATAAACTCATCTTT.

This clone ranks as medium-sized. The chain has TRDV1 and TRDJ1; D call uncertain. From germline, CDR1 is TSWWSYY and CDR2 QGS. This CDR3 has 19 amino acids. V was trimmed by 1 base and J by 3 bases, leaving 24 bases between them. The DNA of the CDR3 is TGTGCTCTTGGGGAACAGACCGCCGACTTTTGCCAGTTACCCGATAAACTCATCTTT. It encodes CALGEQTADFCQLPDKLIF.

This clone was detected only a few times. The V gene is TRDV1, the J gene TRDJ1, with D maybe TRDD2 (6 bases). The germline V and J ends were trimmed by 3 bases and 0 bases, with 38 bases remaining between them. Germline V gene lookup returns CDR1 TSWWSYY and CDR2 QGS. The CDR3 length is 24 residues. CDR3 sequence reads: CALGDPAFPTFDRRGVKDTDKLIF. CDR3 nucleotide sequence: TGTGCTCTTGGGGACCCGGCCTTCCCGACGTTTGATCGGAGGGGGGTAAAAGACACCGATAAACTCATCTTT.

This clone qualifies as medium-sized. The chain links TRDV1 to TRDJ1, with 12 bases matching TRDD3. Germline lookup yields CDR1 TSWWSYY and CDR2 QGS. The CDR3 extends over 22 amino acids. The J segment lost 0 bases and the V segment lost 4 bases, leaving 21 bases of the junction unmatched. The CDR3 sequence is CALGGTPGYRTGGYHDTDKLIF. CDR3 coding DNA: TGTGCTCTTGGGGGAACACCCGGGTACCGTACTGGGGGATACCATGACACCGATAAACTCATCTTT.

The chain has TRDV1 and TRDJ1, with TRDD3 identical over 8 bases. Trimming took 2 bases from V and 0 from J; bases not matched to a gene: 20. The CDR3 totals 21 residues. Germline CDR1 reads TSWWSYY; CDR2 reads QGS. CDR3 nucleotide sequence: TGTGCTCTTGGGGAAACTCCCAGACATTTCACTGGGGATACCCACACCGATAAACTCATCTTT. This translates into CALGETPRHFTGDTHTDKLIF.

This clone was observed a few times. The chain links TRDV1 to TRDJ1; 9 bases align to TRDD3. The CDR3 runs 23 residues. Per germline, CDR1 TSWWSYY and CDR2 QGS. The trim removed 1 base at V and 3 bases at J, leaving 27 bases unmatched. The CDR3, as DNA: TGTGCTCTTGGGGAACCCCCCCTCCCAGGGGATACGTACGGGTCCGATACGCCCGATAAACTCATCTTT. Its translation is CALGEPPLPGDTYGSDTPDKLIF.

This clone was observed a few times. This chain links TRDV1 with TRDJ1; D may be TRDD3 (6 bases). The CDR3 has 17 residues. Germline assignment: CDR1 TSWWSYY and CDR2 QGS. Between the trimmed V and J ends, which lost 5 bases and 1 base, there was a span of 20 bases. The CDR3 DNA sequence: TGTGCTCTTGGGATTTTAATTATGGGGGGACCCACCGATAAACTCATCTTT. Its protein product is CALGILIMGGPTDKLIF.

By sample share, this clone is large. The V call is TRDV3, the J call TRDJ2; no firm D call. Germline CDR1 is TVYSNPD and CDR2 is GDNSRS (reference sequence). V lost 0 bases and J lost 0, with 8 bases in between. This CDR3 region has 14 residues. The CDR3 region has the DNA TGTGCCTTTAGACCCTCAACTTTGACAGCACAACTCTTCTTT. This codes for CAFRPSTLTAQLFF.

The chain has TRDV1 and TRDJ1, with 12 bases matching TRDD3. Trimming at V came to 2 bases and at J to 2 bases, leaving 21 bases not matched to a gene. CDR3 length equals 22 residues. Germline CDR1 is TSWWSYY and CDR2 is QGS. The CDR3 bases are TGTGCTCTTGGGGAATTGGGGGACCCTCCTTCTACTGGGGGATACTTGACCGATAAACTCATCTTT. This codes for CALGELGDPPSTGGYLTDKLIF.

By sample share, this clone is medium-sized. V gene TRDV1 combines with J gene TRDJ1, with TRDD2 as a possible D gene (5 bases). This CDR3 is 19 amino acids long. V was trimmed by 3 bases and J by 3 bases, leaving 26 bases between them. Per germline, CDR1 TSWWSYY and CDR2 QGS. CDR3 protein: CALGERPSGSPDRADKLIF. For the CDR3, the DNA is TGTGCTCTTGGGGAGAGGCCTTCAGGGTCGCCCGATCGGGCCGATAAACTCATCTTT.

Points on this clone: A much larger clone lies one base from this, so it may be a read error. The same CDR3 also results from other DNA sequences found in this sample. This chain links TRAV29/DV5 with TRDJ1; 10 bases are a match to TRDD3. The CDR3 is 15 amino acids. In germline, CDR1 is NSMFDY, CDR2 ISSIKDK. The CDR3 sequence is CAALVLGDPTDKLIF. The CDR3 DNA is TGCGCAGCATTAGTACTGGGGGATCCCACCGATAAACTCATCTTT.

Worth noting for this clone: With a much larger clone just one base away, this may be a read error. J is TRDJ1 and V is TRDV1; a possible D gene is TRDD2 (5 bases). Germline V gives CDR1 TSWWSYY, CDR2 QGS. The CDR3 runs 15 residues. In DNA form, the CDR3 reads TGTGCTCTTGGGGAGTTCCTGCCGTACACCGATAAACGCATCTTT. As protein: CALGEFLPYTDKRIF.

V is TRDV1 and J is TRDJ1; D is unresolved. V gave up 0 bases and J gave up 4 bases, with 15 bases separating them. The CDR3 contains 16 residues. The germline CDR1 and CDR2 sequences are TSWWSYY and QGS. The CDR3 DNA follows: TGTGCTCTTGGGGAACTCTCATCAGAGGGACGCGATAAACTCATCTTT. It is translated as CALGELSSEGRDKLIF.

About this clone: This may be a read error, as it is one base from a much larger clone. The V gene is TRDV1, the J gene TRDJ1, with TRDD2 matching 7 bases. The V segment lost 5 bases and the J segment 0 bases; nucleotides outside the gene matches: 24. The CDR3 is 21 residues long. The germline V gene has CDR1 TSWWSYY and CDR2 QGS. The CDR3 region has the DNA TGTGCTCTTGGGAAACCATCGCACTTTCCTACTCGAGTGATATACACCGATAAACTCATCTTT. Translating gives CALGKPSHFPTRVIYTDKLIF.

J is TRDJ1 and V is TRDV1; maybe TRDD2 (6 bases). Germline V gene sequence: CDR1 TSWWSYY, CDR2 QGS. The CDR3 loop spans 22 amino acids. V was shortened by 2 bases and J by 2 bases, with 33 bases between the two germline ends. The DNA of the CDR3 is TGTGCTCTTGGGGAATCCATCCTACAGGCTGACAGGGGACCCGGGTGGACCGATAAACTCATCTTT. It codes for CALGESILQADRGPGWTDKLIF.